The 32 T cell receptor beta chains below come from one sample, sequenced in a study of blood T cell repertoires in COVID-19. Measured with immunoSEQ multiplex PCR; TCRdb has only the in-frame clones, and not every one. The data contain approximately 210,000 clones, approximately 80% of them singletons. The sample comprised PBMCs or T cells enriched from blood (not recorded which). Receptors were obtained from a woman aged 45-65 years with acute COVID-19.

The J gene is TRBJ1-5, the V gene TRBV5-1, with D possibly being TRBD1 (6 bases). This CDR3 is 15 amino acids long. Per germline, CDR1 SGHRS and CDR2 YFSETQ. The V gene lost 0 bases and the J gene lost 4 bases, with 11 bases spanning the gap. Written as DNA, the CDR3 is TGCGCCAGCAGCTTGGAACAGGGACCTAATCAGCCCCAGCATTTT. This gives the protein CASSLEQGPNQPQHF.

The chain carries TRBV4-3 and TRBJ2-1, with 13 nucleotides matching TRBD2. V was clipped by 1 base and J by 8 bases; unmatched bases: 14. The germline gives CDR1 LGHNA, CDR2 YSLEER. CDR3 length: 19 amino acids. This chain's CDR3 is CASSQVGSLAGGIYDEQFF. The CDR3, as DNA: TGCGCCAGCAGCCAAGTGGGGTCACTAGCGGGAGGGATTTACGATGAGCAGTTCTTC.

The chain uses TRBV6-4 and TRBJ2-3, with 10 nucleotides matching TRBD2. Germline trimming cut 0 bases from V and 4 bases from J; bases unmatched to any gene: 16. Germline V CDR1 and CDR2: MRHNA, SNTAGT. The CDR3 loop spans 20 amino acids. In DNA, the CDR3 is TGTGCCAGCAGTGACTCGAGATTAGCGGGAGGAGGGATCCGCGCAGATACGCAGTATTTT. Translated: CASSDSRLAGGGIRADTQYF.

The rearrangement joins TRBV7-8 to TRBJ2-1; tentatively, D is TRBD2 (5 bases). CDR1 is SGHVS, CDR2 FQNEAQ, per germline. Trimming cost V 5 bases and J 0 bases, with 26 bases left between them. CDR3 size: 20 residues. The chain's CDR3 is CASSAPEYTRKRSSYNEQFF. CDR3 nucleotide sequence: TGTGCCAGCAGCGCACCGGAATACACGCGAAAGCGGAGCTCCTACAATGAGCAGTTCTTC.

The rearrangement links TRBV6-2 or TRBV6-3 to TRBJ2-2; TRBD1 aligns across 9 bases. CDR3 length: 15 amino acids. The germline gives CDR1 MNHEY, CDR2 SVGEGT. V lost 5 bases to trimming and J lost 5 bases; unmatched junction nucleotides: 6. The CDR3 here is CASSPGQGPTGELFF. CDR3 nucleotide sequence: TGTGCCAGCAGTCCGGGACAGGGCCCAACCGGGGAGCTGTTTTTT.

Here the CDR3 reads CASTLRDSPNSPLHF. CDR3 coding DNA: TGTGCCAGCACCCTGCGGGACAGTCCTAATTCACCCCTCCACTTT. The rearrangement uses TRBV5-5 and TRBJ1-6, with 7 bases lining up with TRBD1. Germline CDR1 and CDR2: SGHKS and YYEKEE (reference sequence). This CDR3 is 15 amino acids long. J lost 6 bases, V lost 6 bases, and 9 bases had no gene match.

This chain joins TRBV7-9 and TRBJ2-2; 10 bases are a match to TRBD1. The CDR3 has 17 amino acids. CDR1 is SEHNR, CDR2 FQNEAQ, per germline (reference sequence). With 4 bases clipped from V and 7 bases from J, the junction kept 12 bases outside the gene matches. The CDR3 protein is CASSWSTGGSGDGELFF. The CDR3 nucleotides are TGTGCCAGCAGCTGGTCGACAGGGGGCTCTGGGGACGGGGAGCTGTTTTTT.

V is TRBV19 and J is TRBJ1-5; weak D call: TRBD1 (6 bases). V lost 1 base and J 9 bases, leaving 19 bases between the germline ends. Germline CDR1 is LNHDA and CDR2 is SQIVND (reference sequence). CDR3 length equals 16 residues. The CDR3 is CASSIGGWTVDTPQHF. The DNA of the CDR3 is TGTGCCAGTAGTATAGGGGGGTGGACAGTTGATACGCCCCAGCATTTT.

The chain is built from TRBV19 and TRBJ1-5, with 12 bases fitting TRBD1. The CDR3 has 15 amino acids. With 6 bases clipped from V and 4 bases from J, the junction kept 4 bases outside the gene matches. Germline V CDR1 and CDR2: LNHDA, SQIVND (reference sequence). CDR3 DNA: TGTGCCAGTAGAAAGGGACAGGGGGCAAATCAGCCCCAGCATTTT. Its protein is CASRKGQGANQPQHF.

The J gene is TRBJ1-4, the V gene TRBV4-3, with D possibly TRBD1 on 5 matching bases. Germline CDR1 is LGHNA and CDR2 is YSLEER. CDR3 length equals 15 residues. Trimming removed 2 bases at V and 7 bases at J, with 14 bases between. The CDR3 sequence: CASSQPPPGVEKLFF. The CDR3 DNA follows: TGCGCCAGCAGCCAACCCCCCCCGGGGGTTGAAAAACTGTTTTTT.

Turning to this clone: The DNA is omitted, as the CDR3 cannot be located on it reliably, and the CDR3 follows TCRdb's listing. The chain carries TRBV5-4 and TRBJ2-5; no DNA check was done on the table's D call, TRBD1. Germline assignment: CDR1 SGHNT and CDR2 YYREEE (reference sequence). Counting both end residues, the CDR3 totals 15 amino acids. The CDR3 sequence is CASSFGPGRQETQYF.

This chain links TRBV28 with TRBJ2-2; 8 bases are shared with TRBD1. CDR1 and CDR2 (germline): MDHEN, SYDVKM. The CDR3 runs 18 residues. Losses at the gene ends were 3 bases for V and 0 bases for J; bases not matched to a gene: 9. CDR3 sequence (DNA): TGTGCCAGCAGTTTCACGATAACGGGACAGGCGAACACCGGGGAGCTGTTTTTT. Translating it yields CASSFTITGQANTGELFF.

This clone was picked up a small number of times. The chain combines TRBV18 with TRBJ1-2; 8 bases are shared with TRBD1. V dropped 5 bases and J dropped 3; count of bases not matched to a gene: 2. CDR3 length: 13 residues. Germline V lookup: CDR1 KGHSH, CDR2 LQKENI. The CDR3 nucleotides read TGTGCCAGCTCAGAGGACAGGGACTATGGCTACACCTTC. It translates to CASSEDRDYGYTF.

CDR3 in DNA: TGTGCCAGCAGTCTAGACAGGGTAGACACTGAAGCTTTCTTT. Translating gives CASSLDRVDTEAFF. This chain joins TRBV5-5 and TRBJ1-1; TRBD1 aligns across 7 bases. This CDR3 is 14 amino acids long. Losses at the gene ends were 5 bases for V and 3 bases for J; bases not matched to a gene: 7. Per the germline V gene, CDR1 is SGHKS and CDR2 is YYEKEE (reference sequence).

This clone showed up just a few times. The rearrangement links TRBV5-3 to TRBJ2-5; the D gene is possibly TRBD1 (6 bases). TRBV5-3 is identified as an open reading frame with a role that is uncertain. The CDR3 consists of 15 residues. The V end was cut by 4 bases, the J end by 1 base, with 14 bases between. CDR3 amino acids: CARSSDRLGQETQYF. CDR3 nucleotide sequence: TGTGCCAGAAGCAGCGACAGGCTCGGCCAAGAGACCCAGTACTTC.

J is TRBJ2-2 and V is TRBV7-2; D perhaps matches TRBD2 (5 bases). The V end was cut by 6 bases, the J end by 2 bases, with 10 bases between. This CDR3 comprises 14 residues. Germline V gene sequence: CDR1 SGHTA, CDR2 FQGNSA. The CDR3 reads CASRDSLNTGELFF. CDR3 nucleotide sequence: TGTGCCAGCAGGGACTCCCTCAACACCGGGGAGCTGTTTTTT.

In this sample, this clone turned up once. V gene TRBV3-1 (or the pseudogene TRBV3-2) combines with J gene TRBJ2-7; D gene ambiguous. The CDR3 extends over 12 amino acids. V dropped 6 bases and J dropped 0 bases, with 6 bases sitting between them. Germline CDR1 LGHDT, CDR2 YNNKEL (reference sequence). CDR3 loop: CASSLVSYEQYF. The DNA for the CDR3 is TGTGCCAGCAGTCTTGTCTCCTACGAGCAGTACTTC.

The chain couples TRBV3-1 (or the pseudogene TRBV3-2) to TRBJ1-2; 10 positions agree with TRBD1. The length of the CDR3 is 16 residues. Germline V gene lookup returns CDR1 LGHDT and CDR2 YNNKEL (reference sequence). V was clipped by 2 bases and J by 2 bases; unmatched bases: 5. The DNA of the CDR3 is TGTGCCAGCAGCCAAACCTCGGGACAGGGGAACTATGGCTACACCTTC. Protein: CASSQTSGQGNYGYTF.

This clone has a single count. V is TRBV18 and J is TRBJ2-7; 7 bases line up with TRBD1. The CDR3 length is 14 residues. CDR1 and CDR2 (germline): KGHSH, LQKENI. V lost 6 bases and J lost 1; bases outside the gene matches: 6. The CDR3 DNA reads as TGTGCCAGCTCGCAAACGACAGGGTCCTACGAGCAGTACTTC. This sequence encodes CASSQTTGSYEQYF.

J is TRBJ1-5 and V is TRBV15; possible D gene TRBD1, 6 bases. CDR1 LNHNV and CDR2 YYDKDF come from the germline V gene (reference sequence). V gave up 3 bases and J gave up 5 bases, with 14 bases separating them. There are 15 residues in the CDR3. As DNA, the CDR3 is TGTGCCACCAGCAGGCGGGGGGCCGGGGATCAGCCCCAGCATTTT. It yields the protein CATSRRGAGDQPQHF.

This sequence joins TRBV11-2 and TRBJ1-3; D is perhaps TRBD1 (6 bases). CDR3 length: 11 residues. V dropped 6 bases and J dropped 16 bases, with 16 bases sitting between them. Per the germline V gene, CDR1 is SGHAT and CDR2 is FQNNGV. In DNA form, the CDR3 reads TGTGCCAGCAGTTCAGGGGCCCGGGCGTATTTT. Translated: CASSSGARAYF.

As DNA, the CDR3 is TGTGCCAGCAGCGTAGGAGGAAGCAATCAGCCCCAGCATTTT. Protein product: CASSVGGSNQPQHF. The chain uses TRBV9 and TRBJ1-5; D unresolved. Germline loops: CDR1 SGDLS, CDR2 YYNGEE. The V end lost 0 bases, the J end lost 1 base, and 5 bases lay between the germline ends. The CDR3 extends over 14 amino acids.

The J gene is TRBJ2-1, the V gene TRBV9, with no clear D. Germline lookup yields CDR1 SGDLS and CDR2 YYNGEE. Trimming removed 0 bases from V and 4 bases from J, with 5 bases in between. The CDR3 loop spans 13 amino acids. The CDR3 here is CASSVERYNEQFF. CDR3 in DNA: TGTGCCAGCAGCGTAGAGAGGTACAATGAGCAGTTCTTC.

The rearrangement links TRBV28 to TRBJ1-2, with no clear D. The V gene lost 2 bases and the J gene lost 5 bases, with 9 bases spanning the gap. From germline, CDR1 is MDHEN and CDR2 SYDVKM. The CDR3 loop spans 13 amino acids. The CDR3 reads CASSLGREYGYTF. The CDR3 DNA reads TGTGCCAGCAGTTTAGGCCGGGAGTATGGCTACACCTTC.

V and J are TRBV7-9 and TRBJ2-2; D possibly corresponds to TRBD2 (5 bases). V was pared by 6 bases and J by 4 bases, with 15 bases between. CDR1 and CDR2 from the germline V gene are SEHNR and FQNEAQ (reference sequence). CDR3 length equals 15 residues. In nucleotides, the CDR3 is TGTGCCAGCAGACCTACTAGTTCGGGCACCGGGGAGCTGTTTTTT. Residues: CASRPTSSGTGELFF.

V gene TRBV19 combines with J gene TRBJ2-3; 10 bases agree with TRBD1. The CDR3 is 19 amino acids. Germline V gives CDR1 LNHDA, CDR2 SQIVND (reference sequence). With 5 bases clipped from V and 4 bases from J, the junction kept 18 bases outside the gene matches. The CDR3 spells CASSAPNPGQGSISDTQYF. The CDR3 region has the DNA TGTGCCAGTAGTGCCCCAAACCCGGGACAGGGGTCAATTTCAGATACGCAGTATTTT.

This rearrangement joins TRBV18 to TRBJ2-7; 7 nucleotides match TRBD2. Trimming cost V 5 bases and J 4 bases; bases outside gene matches: 8. This CDR3 spans 14 amino acids. The V gene's germline CDR1 is KGHSH and CDR2 LQKENI. CDR3 nucleotides: TGTGCCAGCTCAGCGGGGAGGGGCGGATACGAGCAGTACTTC. This encodes CASSAGRGGYEQYF.

The V and J genes are TRBV15 and TRBJ2-5; possible D gene TRBD1, 6 bases. The V and J ends lost 0 bases and 4 bases respectively, with 12 bases between them. Germline V gene sequence: CDR1 LNHNV, CDR2 YYDKDF (reference sequence). This CDR3 contains 15 residues. The CDR3 DNA reads TGTGCCACCAGCAGAGATGCTGGGGGCCCAGAGACCCAGTACTTC. Translating gives CATSRDAGGPETQYF.

The chain employs TRBV14 and TRBJ2-5, with TRBD2 identical over 9 bases. CDR3 size: 17 residues. V was clipped by 0 bases and J by 6 bases; unmatched bases: 11. Germline V gene sequence: CDR1 SGHDN, CDR2 FVKESK. In DNA form, the CDR3 reads TGTGCCAGCAGCCAAGATAGCGGGGGCCGATTGGAAAAGACCCAGTACTTC. Protein: CASSQDSGGRLEKTQYF. Complete variable domain (other parts from reference TRBV14 and TRBJ2-5): EAGVTQFPSHSVIEKGQTVTLRCDPISGHDNLYWYRRVMGKEIKFLLHFVKESKQDESGMPNNRFLAERTGGTYSTLKVQPAELEDSGVYFCASSQDSGGRLEKTQYFGPGTRLLVL.

A few counts support this clone. V usage is TRBV18 and J usage is TRBJ2-7; 7 bases agree with TRBD1. Trimming removed 8 bases from V and 5 bases from J; junction bases left unmatched: 6. CDR1 is KGHSH, CDR2 LQKENI, per germline. The CDR3 has 12 residues. CDR3 loop: CASRQGINEQYF. The CDR3 bases are TGTGCCAGCCGACAGGGAATCAACGAGCAGTACTTC.

The rearrangement joins TRBV15 to TRBJ2-4; possibly TRBD1 for D (6 bases). Germline CDR1 reads LNHNV; CDR2 reads YYDKDF (reference sequence). V gave up 5 bases and J gave up 1 base, with 15 bases separating them. CDR3 length: 16 residues. The chain's CDR3 is CATSLRTALAKNIQYF. The DNA of the CDR3 is TGTGCCACCAGCCTTCGGACAGCCCTGGCCAAAAACATTCAGTACTTC. Complete variable domain (other parts from reference TRBV15 and TRBJ2-4): DAMVIQNPRYQVTQFGKPVTLSCSQTLNHNVMYWYQQKSSQAPKLLFHYYDKDFNNEADTPDNFQSRRPNTSFCFLDIRSPGLGDTAMYLCATSLRTALAKNIQYFGAGTRLSVL.

CDR3 bases: TGCGCCAGCAGCCAATGGGACAGTTTTTCATCTTATAGCAATCAGCCCCAGCATTTT. This encodes CASSQWDSFSSYSNQPQHF. The genes are TRBV4-1 and TRBJ1-5; 7 bases are shared with TRBD1. CDR1 is MGHRA and CDR2 is YSYEKL in the germline V gene. The CDR3 has 19 amino acids. V trimming: 2 bases; J trimming: 0 bases; junction bases outside the gene matches: 13.